The clone carrying this T cell receptor (beta chain) appeared many times. Its antigen is still unknown. TCRdb recomputed calls from the 5' RACE reads with MiXCR, one row per CDR3 protein. The table has about 220,000 distinct CDR3 sequences, roughly 6.3% seen once; the top ten hold 0.8% to 1.2%. V was trimmed by 8 bases and J by 11 bases, leaving 17 bases between them. Germline-derived CDR1 and CDR2 are MDHEN and SYDVKM. The CDR3 spans 12 residues. The data are from a study of T cells after yellow fever vaccination. Overall study: Any fraction with a low cell number was prepared using SMART-Seq v4 Ultra Low Input. Study findings and constraints: Peaking on day 5 versus 15, the secondary response was faster but weaker. Contaminants from the bulk population, in the form of abundant clonotypes, could be found in FACS-sorted repertoires.

The starting material was CD4+ T cells sorted from PBMCs, obtained on the day of the yellow fever booster vaccination. This sequence joins TRBV28 and TRBJ2-3; a weak D match, TRBD2 (5 bases). This TCR was sampled from a young man who received the YFV17D yellow fever vaccine. The CDR3 DNA is TGTGCCAGCGGCTTGACTGAGGGCGGGCAGTATTTT. This encodes CASGLTEGGQYF.